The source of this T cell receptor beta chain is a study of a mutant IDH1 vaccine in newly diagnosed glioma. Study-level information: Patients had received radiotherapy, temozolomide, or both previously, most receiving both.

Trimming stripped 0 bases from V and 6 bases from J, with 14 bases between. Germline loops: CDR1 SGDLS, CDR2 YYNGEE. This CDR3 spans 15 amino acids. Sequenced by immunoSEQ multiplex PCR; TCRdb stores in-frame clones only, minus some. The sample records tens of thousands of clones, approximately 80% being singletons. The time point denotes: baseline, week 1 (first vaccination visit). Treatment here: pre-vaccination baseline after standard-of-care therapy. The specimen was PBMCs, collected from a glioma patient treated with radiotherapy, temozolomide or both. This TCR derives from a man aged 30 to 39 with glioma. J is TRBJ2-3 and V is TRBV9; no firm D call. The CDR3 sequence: CASSVDSPASDTQYF. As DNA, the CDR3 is TGTGCCAGCAGCGTAGACTCCCCAGCGTCGGATACGCAGTATTTT.